This T cell receptor (beta chain) originates from a study of T cells in Graves' hyperthyroidism and ophthalmopathy. This clonotype was seen at least ten times. It was RNA transcripts that yielded the amplified TCR beta CDR3 regions. The HTBI primer set drove a first-round RT-PCR of the TCR CDR3. TCRdb itself ran the multiplex PCR reads through MiXCR, one entry per CDR3 protein. The sample carries some 700,000 distinct CDR3 sequences, 15% to 20% recorded once. What was sequenced was blood. The TCR sequence derives from a man aged 50 to 60 with Graves' hyperthyroidism.

This CDR3 is CASSLAWTLNYGYTF. The CDR3 DNA is TGTGCCAGCAGCTTGGCCTGGACACTAAACTATGGCTACACCTTC. This chain links TRBV5-5 with TRBJ1-2; the D gene is possibly TRBD1 (5 bases). The germline V and J ends were trimmed by 0 bases and 2 bases, with 11 bases remaining between them. The CDR3 is 15 residues long. Germline V gene data show CDR1 as SGHKS and CDR2 as YYEKEE (reference sequence).